This paragraph reports one TCR delta chain. What it binds is unknown. The sample belongs to a study of Vδ1+ human thymocytes. Findings of the study overall: Unlike peripheral blood Vdelta1+ controls, thymic delta-chain sequences included approximately 21% Vdelta2 and few Vdelta3. Thymic TRG and TRD repertoires appeared highly polyclonal, with Gaussian CDR3 length distributions.

Trimming took 4 bases from V and 0 from J, leaving 12 bases between them. There are 15 residues in the CDR3. Germline values: CDR1 TSWWSYY, CDR2 QGS. Extracted RNA was reverse transcribed into cDNA. The CDR3 regions were amplified by multiplex PCR from V-gene primers to a constant-region primer. TCRdb reapplied CATT to the multiplex PCR reads. The sample carries 80,000 or so delta-chain clones, around 34% recorded once. The sequencing sample was made of Vdelta1+ gamma-delta thymocytes from the thymus. Subset defined: FACS-sorted CD3+ TCRalphabeta- TCRVdelta1+ TCRVdelta2- thymocytes. V gene TRDV1 combines with J gene TRDJ1; D uncertain. This clonotype originated in a boy under three years old who had congenital heart surgery. CDR3 protein: CALGGLPHNTDKLIF. The CDR3 DNA is TGTGCTCTTGGGGGACTACCCCACAACACCGATAAACTCATCTTT.